One T cell receptor beta chain is described in this entry. Its antigen remains unknown. The CDR3 totals 14 residues. The germline V gene encodes CDR1 SGHTS and CDR2 YDEGEE. V was trimmed by 3 bases and J by 1 base, leaving 11 bases between them. Patients with a history of autoimmune disease or on systemic immunosuppression were excluded. This entry comes from a study of OX40 agonist ivuxolimab in advanced cancers. The study, taken as a whole, reports: Antigen specificity remained undetermined for the expanded peripheral T cells.

The table came from immunoSEQ multiplex PCR; TCRdb's copy has only in-frame clones and leaves some out. The table lists roughly 80,000 clones, about 89% of them singletons. The clonotype originates from an adult with an advanced solid tumor such as melanoma, head and neck, liver or kidney cancer. V is TRBV5-8 and J is TRBJ2-7; the D is unclear. The sequencing here drew on CD4+ or CD8+ T cells sorted from blood, taken in a trial of the OX40 agonist ivuxolimab. For the CDR3, the DNA is TGTGCCAGCAGCTCCCTAAGGGATTCCTACGAGCAGTACTTC. It is translated as CASSSLRDSYEQYF.